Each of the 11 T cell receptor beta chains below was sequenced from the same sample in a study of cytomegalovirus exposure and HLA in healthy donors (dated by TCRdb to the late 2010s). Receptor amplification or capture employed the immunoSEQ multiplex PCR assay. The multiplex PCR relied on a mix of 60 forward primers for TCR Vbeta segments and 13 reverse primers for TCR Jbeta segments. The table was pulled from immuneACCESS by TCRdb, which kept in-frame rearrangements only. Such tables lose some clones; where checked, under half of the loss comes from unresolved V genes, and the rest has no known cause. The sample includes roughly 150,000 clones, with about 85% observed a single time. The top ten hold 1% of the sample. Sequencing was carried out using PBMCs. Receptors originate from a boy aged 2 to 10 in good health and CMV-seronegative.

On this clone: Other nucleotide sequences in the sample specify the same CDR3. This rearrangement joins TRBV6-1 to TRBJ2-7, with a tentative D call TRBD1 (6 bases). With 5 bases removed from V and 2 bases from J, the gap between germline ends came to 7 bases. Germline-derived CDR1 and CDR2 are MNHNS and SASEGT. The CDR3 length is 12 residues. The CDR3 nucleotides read TGTGCCAGCAGTACAGGGACCTACGAGCAGTACTTC. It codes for CASSTGTYEQYF.

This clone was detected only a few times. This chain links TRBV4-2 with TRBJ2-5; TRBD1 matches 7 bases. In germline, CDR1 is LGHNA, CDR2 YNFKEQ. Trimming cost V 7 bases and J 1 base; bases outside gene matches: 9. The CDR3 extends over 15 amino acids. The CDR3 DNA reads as TGTGCCAGCACCGAGGGGGCGGACTCCCAAGAGACCCAGTACTTC. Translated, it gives CASTEGADSQETQYF.

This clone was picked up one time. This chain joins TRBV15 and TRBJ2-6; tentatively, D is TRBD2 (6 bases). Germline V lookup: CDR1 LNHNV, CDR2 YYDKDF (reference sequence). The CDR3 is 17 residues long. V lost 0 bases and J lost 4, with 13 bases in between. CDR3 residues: CATSRDYAGTGANVLTF. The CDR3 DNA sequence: TGTGCCACCAGCAGAGATTACGCGGGAACCGGGGCCAACGTCCTGACTTTC.

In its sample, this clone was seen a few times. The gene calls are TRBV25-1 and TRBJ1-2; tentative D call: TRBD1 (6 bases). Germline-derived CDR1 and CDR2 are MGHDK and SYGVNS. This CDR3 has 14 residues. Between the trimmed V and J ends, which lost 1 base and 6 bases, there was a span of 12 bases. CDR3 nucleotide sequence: TGTGCCAGCAGTGAATTTGACAGGTGGAATGGCTACACCTTC. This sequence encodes CASSEFDRWNGYTF.

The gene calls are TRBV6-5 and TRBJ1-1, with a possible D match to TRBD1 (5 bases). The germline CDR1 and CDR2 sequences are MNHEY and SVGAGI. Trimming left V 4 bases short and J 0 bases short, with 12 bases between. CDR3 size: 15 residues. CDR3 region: CASSLRGHLNTEAFF. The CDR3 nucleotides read TGTGCCAGCAGTTTGCGGGGCCACTTGAACACTGAAGCTTTCTTT.

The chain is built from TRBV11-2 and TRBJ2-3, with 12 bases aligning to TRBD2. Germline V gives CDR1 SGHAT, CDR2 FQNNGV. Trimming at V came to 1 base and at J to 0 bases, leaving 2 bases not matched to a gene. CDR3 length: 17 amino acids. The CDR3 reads CASSLGTSGASTDTQYF. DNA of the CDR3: TGTGCCAGCAGCTTAGGGACTAGCGGGGCTAGCACAGATACGCAGTATTTT.

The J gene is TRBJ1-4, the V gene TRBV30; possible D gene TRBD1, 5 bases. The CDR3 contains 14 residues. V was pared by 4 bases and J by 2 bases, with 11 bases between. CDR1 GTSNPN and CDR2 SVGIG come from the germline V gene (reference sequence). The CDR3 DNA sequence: TGTGCCTGGACCTACGGGGGGACTAATGAAAAACTGTTTTTT. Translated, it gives CAWTYGGTNEKLFF.

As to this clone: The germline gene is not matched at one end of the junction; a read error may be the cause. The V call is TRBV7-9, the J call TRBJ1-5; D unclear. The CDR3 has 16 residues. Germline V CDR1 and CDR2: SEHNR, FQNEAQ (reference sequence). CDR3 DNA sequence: TGTTCCAGCAGCTGGGAGGGATGGGGAGTCAATCAGCCCCAGCATTTT. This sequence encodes CSSSWEGWGVNQPQHF.

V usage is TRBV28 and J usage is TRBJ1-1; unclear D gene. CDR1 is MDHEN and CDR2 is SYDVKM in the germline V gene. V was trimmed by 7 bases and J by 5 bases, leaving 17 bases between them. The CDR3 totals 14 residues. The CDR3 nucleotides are TGTGCCAGCACACTCCACAGTATAGGTACTGAAGCTTTCTTT. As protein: CASTLHSIGTEAFF.

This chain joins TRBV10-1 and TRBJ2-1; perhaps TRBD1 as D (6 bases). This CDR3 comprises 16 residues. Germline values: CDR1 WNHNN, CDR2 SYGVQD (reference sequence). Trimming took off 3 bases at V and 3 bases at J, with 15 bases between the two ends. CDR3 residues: CASSEDRLDGYNEQFF. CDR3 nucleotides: TGCGCCAGCAGTGAAGACAGGTTGGACGGCTACAATGAGCAGTTCTTC.

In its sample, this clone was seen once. The CDR3 region is CASSIAGANVLTF. In DNA form, the CDR3 reads TGTGCCAGCAGTATCGCTGGGGCCAACGTCCTGACTTTC. The chain employs TRBV11-2 and TRBJ2-6; D is ambiguous. The CDR3 runs to 13 residues. Trimming left V 6 bases short and J 2 bases short, with 5 bases between. Germline V lookup: CDR1 SGHAT, CDR2 FQNNGV.